This entry is about one TCR beta chain. Its antigen is currently unknown. The data belong to a study of cytomegalovirus exposure and HLA in healthy donors. Study in general: There were under 140 million unique TCR beta sequences, drawn from about 179 million T cells, in an earlier analysis. Study-level results: When the data were analyzed later, several of the most significant clusters appeared to be linked to common viral pathogens.

The PCR made use of 60 Vbeta and 13 Jbeta primers. In the original analysis: It was a later analysis that counted roughly 80 million unique TCR beta chains, of which approximately 9.9 million were shared. Using immunoSEQ multiplex PCR, the repertoire was profiled, and TCRdb retains in-frame clones only, with some absent. The DNA was the basis for D and trimming; V, J and clone size are from that table. The top ten clones hold 2.5% of a sample with some 98,000 clones, more than 60% of them seen once. This CDR3 has 14 residues. The germline gives CDR1 SEHNR, CDR2 FQNEAQ (reference sequence). With V trimmed by 5 bases and J by 3 bases, 3 bases remained unmatched.

Sample: PBMCs. This sequence originates from a man aged 50 to 60 in good health and CMV-seronegative. The V gene is TRBV7-9, the J gene TRBJ2-7; 11 bases are a match to TRBD2. This chain's CDR3 is CASSILAGVYEQYF. CDR3 sequence (DNA): TGTGCCAGCAGCATACTAGCGGGAGTCTACGAGCAGTACTTC.